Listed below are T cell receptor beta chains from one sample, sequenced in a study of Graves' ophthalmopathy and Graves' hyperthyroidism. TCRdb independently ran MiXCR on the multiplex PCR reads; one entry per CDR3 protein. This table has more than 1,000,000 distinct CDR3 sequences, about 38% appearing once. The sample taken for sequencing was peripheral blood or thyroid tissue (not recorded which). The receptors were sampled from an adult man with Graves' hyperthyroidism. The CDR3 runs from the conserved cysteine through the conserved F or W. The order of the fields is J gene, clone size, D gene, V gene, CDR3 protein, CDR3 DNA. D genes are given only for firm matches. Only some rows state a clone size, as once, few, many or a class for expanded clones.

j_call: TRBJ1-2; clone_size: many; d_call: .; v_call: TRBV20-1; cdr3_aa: CSARQANNYGYTF; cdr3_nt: TGCAGTGCTAGACAGGCCAACAACTATGGCTACACCTTC
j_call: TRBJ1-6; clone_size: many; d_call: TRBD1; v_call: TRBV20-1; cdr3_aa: CSAASDRGGSPLHF; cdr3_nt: TGCAGTGCCGCCTCGGACAGGGGTGGCTCACCCCTCCACTTT
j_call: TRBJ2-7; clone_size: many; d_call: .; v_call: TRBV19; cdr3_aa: CASSFAGARSEQYF; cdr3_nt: TGTGCCAGTAGTTTTGCAGGGGCGAGATCCGAGCAGTACTTC
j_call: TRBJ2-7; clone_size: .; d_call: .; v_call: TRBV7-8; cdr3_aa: CASTLKRAGGDHGYEQYF; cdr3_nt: TGTGCCAGCACCCTAAAACGGGCCGGGGGAGACCACGGATACGAGCAGTACTTC
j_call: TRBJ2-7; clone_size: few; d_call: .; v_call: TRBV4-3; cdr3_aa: CASSQVTGRDEQYF; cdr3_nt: TGCGCCAGCAGCCAAGTGACAGGCAGGGACGAGCAGTACTTC
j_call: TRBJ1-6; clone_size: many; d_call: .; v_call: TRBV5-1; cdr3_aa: CASSLGTLNSPLHF; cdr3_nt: TGCGCCAGCAGCTTGGGCACCTTAAATTCACCCCTCCACTTT
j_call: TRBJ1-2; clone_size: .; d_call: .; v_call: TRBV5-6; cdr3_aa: CASSGAGRGDGYTF; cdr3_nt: TGTGCCAGCAGCGGCGCCGGCAGGGGTGATGGCTACACCTTC
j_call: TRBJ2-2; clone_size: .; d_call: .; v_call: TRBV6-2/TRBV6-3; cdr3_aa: CASGMGAGELFF; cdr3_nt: TGTGCCAGCGGAATGGGGGCCGGGGAGCTGTTTTTT
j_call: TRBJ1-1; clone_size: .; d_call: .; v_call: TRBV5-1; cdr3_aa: CASSSRTGTRNTEAFF; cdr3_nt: TGCGCCAGCAGCTCGCGTACCGGGACAAGAAACACTGAAGCTTTCTTT
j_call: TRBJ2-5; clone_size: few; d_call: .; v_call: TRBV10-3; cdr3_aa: CASSGRVEQETQYF; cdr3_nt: TGTGCCAGCAGTGGACGGGTAGAACAAGAGACCCAGTACTTC
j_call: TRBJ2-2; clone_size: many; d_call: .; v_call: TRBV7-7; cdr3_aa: CASSSSAGNTGELFF; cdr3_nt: TGTGCCAGCAGCTCCTCAGCGGGCAACACCGGGGAGCTGTTTTTT
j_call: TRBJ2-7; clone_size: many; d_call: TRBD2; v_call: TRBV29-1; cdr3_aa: CSVKSRASGSYEQYF; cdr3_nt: TGCAGCGTTAAGTCCCGGGCTAGCGGGAGTTACGAGCAGTACTTC
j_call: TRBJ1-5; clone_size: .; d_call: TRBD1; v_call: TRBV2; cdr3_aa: CASSESGGGQETQHF; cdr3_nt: TGTGCCAGCAGTGAATCAGGGGGGGGACAAGAGACCCAGCATTTT
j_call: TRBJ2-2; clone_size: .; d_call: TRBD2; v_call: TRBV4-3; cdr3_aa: CASSQDAGGRVTGELFF; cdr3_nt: TGCGCCAGCAGCCAAGATGCCGGCGGGAGGGTGACCGGGGAGCTGTTTTTT
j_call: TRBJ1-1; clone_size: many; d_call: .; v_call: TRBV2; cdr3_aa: CASSTTNTEAFF; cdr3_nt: TGTGCCAGCAGTACCACGAACACTGAAGCTTTCTTT
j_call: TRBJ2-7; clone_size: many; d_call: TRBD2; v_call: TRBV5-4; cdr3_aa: CASKLAGGYEQYF; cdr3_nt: TGTGCCAGTAAACTAGCGGGAGGGTACGAGCAGTACTTC
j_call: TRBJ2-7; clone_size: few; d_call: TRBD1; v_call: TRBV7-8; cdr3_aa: CASSTTLPGQSPRPIYEQYF; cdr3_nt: TGTGCCAGCAGCACGACCTTACCGGGACAGTCCCCACGGCCCATCTACGAGCAGTACTTC
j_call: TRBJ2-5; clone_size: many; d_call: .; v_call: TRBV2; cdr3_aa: CASRDPKETQYF; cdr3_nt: TGTGCCAGCAGGGACCCAAAAGAGACCCAGTACTTC
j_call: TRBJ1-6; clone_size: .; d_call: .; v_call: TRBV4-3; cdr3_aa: CASSYNCGPGSPLHF; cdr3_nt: TGCGCCAGCAGCTATAACTGCGGGCCGGGGTCACCCCTCCACTTT
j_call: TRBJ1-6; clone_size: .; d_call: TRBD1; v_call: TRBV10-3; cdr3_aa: CAADPGQGQSPLHF; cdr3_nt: TGTGCCGCCGACCCGGGACAGGGCCAATCACCCCTCCACTTT
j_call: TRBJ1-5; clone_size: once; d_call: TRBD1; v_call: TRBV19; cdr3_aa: CASSVEGQINQPQHF; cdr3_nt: TGTGCCAGTAGTGTAGAGGGACAGATCAATCAGCCCCAGCATTTT
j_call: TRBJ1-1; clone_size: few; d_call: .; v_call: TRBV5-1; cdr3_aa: CASSDERGSTEAFF; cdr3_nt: TGCGCCAGCAGCGACGAACGGGGAAGCACTGAAGCTTTCTTT
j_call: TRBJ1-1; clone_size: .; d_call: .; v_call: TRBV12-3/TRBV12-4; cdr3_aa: CGSSLGQVNTEAFF; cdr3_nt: TGTGGCAGCAGTCTGGGACAAGTGAACACTGAAGCTTTCTTT
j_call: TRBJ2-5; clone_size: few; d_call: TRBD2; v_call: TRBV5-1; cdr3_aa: CASSLRTSGGAHQETQYF; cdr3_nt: TGCGCCAGCAGCTTAAGGACTAGCGGGGGGGCCCACCAAGAGACCCAGTACTTC
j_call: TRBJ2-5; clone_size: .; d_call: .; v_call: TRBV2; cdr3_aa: CASSLVPFGGQETQYF; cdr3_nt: TGTGCCAGCAGTTTAGTACCCTTTGGGGGCCAAGAGACCCAGTACTTC
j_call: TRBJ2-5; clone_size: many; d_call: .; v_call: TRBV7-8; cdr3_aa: CASSLGSGKETQYF; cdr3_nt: TGTGCCAGCAGCTTAGGATCTGGGAAGGAGACCCAGTACTTC
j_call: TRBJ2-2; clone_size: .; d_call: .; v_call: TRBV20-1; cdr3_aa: CSARDAGELFF; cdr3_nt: TGCAGTGCTAGAGATGCCGGGGAGCTGTTTTTT
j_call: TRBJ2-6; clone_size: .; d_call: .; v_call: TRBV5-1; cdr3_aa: CASSFTWGSGANVLTF; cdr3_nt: TGCGCCAGCAGCTTCACGTGGGGGTCTGGGGCCAACGTCCTGACTTTC
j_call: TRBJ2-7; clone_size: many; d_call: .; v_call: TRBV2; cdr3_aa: CASGGASYEQYF; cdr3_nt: TGTGCCAGCGGAGGGGCTTCCTACGAGCAGTACTTC
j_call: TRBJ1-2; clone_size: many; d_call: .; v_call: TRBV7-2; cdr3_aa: CASSPGRALGDGYTF; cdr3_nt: TGTGCCAGCAGCCCGGGGCGAGCGCTTGGTGATGGCTACACCTTC
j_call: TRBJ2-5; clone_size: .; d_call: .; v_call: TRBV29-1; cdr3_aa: CSVLQGRYQETQYF; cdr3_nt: TGCAGCGTCCTCCAGGGACGGTACCAAGAGACCCAGTACTTC
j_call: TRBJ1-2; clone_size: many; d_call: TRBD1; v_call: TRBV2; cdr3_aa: CASTDDREGYTF; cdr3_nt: TGTGCCAGCACAGACGACAGGGAGGGCTACACCTTC
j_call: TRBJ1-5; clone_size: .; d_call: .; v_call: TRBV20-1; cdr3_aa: CSGKGSYEHF; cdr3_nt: TGCAGTGGGAAGGGAAGCTACGAGCATTTT
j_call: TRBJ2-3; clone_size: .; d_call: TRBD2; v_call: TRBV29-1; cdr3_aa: CSVTGLAGTDTQYF; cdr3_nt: TGCAGCGTTACTGGGCTAGCGGGCACAGATACGCAGTATTTT
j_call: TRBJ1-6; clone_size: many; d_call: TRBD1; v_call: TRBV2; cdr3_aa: CASIRDRGTPNSPLHF; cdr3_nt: TGTGCCAGCATCCGGGACAGGGGAACCCCAAATTCACCCCTCCACTTT
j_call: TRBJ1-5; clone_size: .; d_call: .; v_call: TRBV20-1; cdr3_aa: CSARDLGGGYQPQHF; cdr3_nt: TGCAGTGCTAGAGATCTTGGCGGGGGTTATCAGCCCCAGCATTTT
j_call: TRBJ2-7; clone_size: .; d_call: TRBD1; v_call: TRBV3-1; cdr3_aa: CASSQEWDRVGYEQYF; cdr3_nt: TGTGCCAGCAGCCAAGAATGGGACAGGGTAGGTTACGAGCAGTACTTC
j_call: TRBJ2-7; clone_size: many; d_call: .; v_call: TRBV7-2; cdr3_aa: CASSLEGGLLASYEQYF; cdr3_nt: TGTGCCAGCAGCCTAGAGGGCGGGCTACTAGCCTCCTACGAGCAGTACTTC
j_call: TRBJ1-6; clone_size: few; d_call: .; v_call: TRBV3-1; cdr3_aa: CASSSRGGGSPLHF; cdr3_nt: TGTGCCAGCAGCTCGAGGGGGGGCGGTTCACCCCTCCACTTT